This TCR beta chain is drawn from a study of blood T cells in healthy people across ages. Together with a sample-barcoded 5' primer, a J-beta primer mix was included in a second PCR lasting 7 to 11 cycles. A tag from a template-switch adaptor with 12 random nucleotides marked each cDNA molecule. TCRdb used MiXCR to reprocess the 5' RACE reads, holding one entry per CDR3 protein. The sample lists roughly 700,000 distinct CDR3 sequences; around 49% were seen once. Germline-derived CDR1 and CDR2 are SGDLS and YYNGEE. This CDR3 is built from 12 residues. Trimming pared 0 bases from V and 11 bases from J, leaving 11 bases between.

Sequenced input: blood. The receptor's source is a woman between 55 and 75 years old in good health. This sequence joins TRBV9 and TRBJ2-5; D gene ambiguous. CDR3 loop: CASSVGDKEQYF. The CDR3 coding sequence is TGTGCCAGCAGCGTAGGCGACAAAGAGCAGTACTTC.